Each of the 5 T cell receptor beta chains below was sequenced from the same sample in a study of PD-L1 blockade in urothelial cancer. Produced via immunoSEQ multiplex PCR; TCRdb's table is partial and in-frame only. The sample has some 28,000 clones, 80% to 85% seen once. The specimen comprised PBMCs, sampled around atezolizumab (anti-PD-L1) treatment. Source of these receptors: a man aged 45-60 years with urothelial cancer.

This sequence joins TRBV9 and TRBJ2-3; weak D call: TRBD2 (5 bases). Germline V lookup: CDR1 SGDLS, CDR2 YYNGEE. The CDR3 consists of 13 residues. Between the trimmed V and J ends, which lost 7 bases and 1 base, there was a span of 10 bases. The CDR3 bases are TGTGCCAGCGGGGATAGCGGCACAGATACGCAGTATTTT. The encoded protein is CASGDSGTDTQYF.

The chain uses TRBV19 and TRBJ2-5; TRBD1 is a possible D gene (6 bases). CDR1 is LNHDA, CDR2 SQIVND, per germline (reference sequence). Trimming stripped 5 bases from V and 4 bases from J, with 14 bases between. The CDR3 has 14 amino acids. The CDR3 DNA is TGTGCCAGTAGTCGGGACAAAAGACGAGAGACCCAGTACTTC. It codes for CASSRDKRRETQYF.

CDR3 protein: CASSPEQGAYEQYF. CDR3 in DNA: TGTGCCAGCAGCCCCGAACAGGGGGCTTACGAGCAGTACTTC. The chain has TRBV6-1 and TRBJ2-7, with 9 bases that match TRBD1. V lost 6 bases and J lost 4; bases outside the gene matches: 7. Per the germline V gene, CDR1 is MNHNS and CDR2 is SASEGT. The CDR3 totals 14 residues.

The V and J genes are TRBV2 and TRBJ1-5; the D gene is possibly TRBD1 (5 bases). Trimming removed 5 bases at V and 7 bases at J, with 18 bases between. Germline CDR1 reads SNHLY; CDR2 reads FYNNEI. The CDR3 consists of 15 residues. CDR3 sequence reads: CASSIEGRGNQPQHF. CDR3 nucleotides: TGTGCCAGCAGTATAGAGGGACGGGGGAACCAGCCCCAGCATTTT.

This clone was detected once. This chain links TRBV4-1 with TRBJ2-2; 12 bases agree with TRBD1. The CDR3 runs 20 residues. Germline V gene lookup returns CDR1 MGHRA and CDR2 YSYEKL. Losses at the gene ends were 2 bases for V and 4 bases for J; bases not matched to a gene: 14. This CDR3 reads CASSQTRGTGGTPGTGELFF. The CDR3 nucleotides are TGCGCCAGCAGCCAAACGCGAGGGACAGGGGGCACCCCGGGCACCGGGGAGCTGTTTTTT.